This TCR beta chain was observed in a study of blood T cells in healthy people across ages (dated by TCRdb to between 2015 and 2017). Regarding the research as a whole: Template switching captured roughly one uniquely barcoded TCR beta cDNA molecule per two T cells in model experiments. Four age groups were formed from the donors: young (average 16 years), middle-aged (around 41), aged (about 68) and long-lived (around 80). For two donors (one aged 18 to 30 and one aged 80 or older), the study analyzed two additional independent replicas of 1 million unique cDNA reads from the same blood draw. To avoid experimental bias, donors of different ages were distributed randomly across sequencing lanes. Using deep sequencing normalized with unique cDNA molecular identifiers, the study measured how TCR beta repertoire diversity changes with age.

The library was made by 5' RACE. The run used an Illumina HiSeq 2500. A second PCR of 7 to 11 cycles was performed with a sample-barcoded 5' primer and a J-beta primer mix. A unique molecular identifier was introduced onto each TCR beta cDNA molecule by a template-switch 5' adaptor carrying 12 random nucleotides. Each sample yielded at least 3 million CDR3-containing paired-end reads. First-strand cDNA synthesis was performed from all RNA using the Mint cDNA synthesis kit, with priming by a TRBC-specific oligonucleotide. Following uracil-DNA glycosylase treatment, a first 18-cycle PCR with universal primers M1SS and BC2_uni_R was performed on all cDNA. The original pipeline was this. Normalization of each sample was performed by random selection of 1 million high-quality reads, each carrying a distinct molecular identifier. Instead of being binned into consensus sequences, reads with shared molecular identifiers were discarded. CDR3 identification, clonotype clustering and error correction used MiTCR with a Q25 quality threshold and the strictest error-elimination algorithm. Lower-bound total TCR beta diversity was estimated with a nonparametric unseen species model using Euler transformation. Using fastp at Q25 and MiXCR, TCRdb reprocessed the public reads and kept productive beta chains. CDR3 protein sequences are deduplicated, and each keeps its most common genes and DNA. These V and J calls originate from TCRdb's pipeline instead of the authors' own analysis. A total of fewer than 800,000 distinct CDR3 sequences appear in this sample, around 49% of them only once. About 32% of the sample belongs to the ten largest clones.

Systemically healthy Caucasian individuals from Russia, 35 to 50 in total and aged about 6 to 100 years, were included as donors. Each donor gave around 9 milliliters of peripheral blood, collected into EDTA-treated Vacutainer tubes. PBMCs were isolated by Ficoll-Paque density-gradient centrifugation, with at least 6 million obtained per sample. Trizol reagent was used to extract total RNA from PBMCs, with at least 6 micrograms per sample. For every donor, an aliquot of PBMCs went through flow cytometry to measure the percentages of naive CD45RAhigh/CD27high T cells. This clonotype was detected ten times or more. Its target antigen remains unknown. No base quality values were provided; no much bigger clone lies one nucleotide off. V is cut back by 5 bases and J by 6 bases, with 14 bases in the junction unmatched. CDR1 and CDR2, per the germline V gene (reference sequence), are DFQATT and SNEGSKA. CDR3 length: 18 amino acids, cysteine to phenylalanine. Just CDR3 DNA is preserved here, 54 bases in frame from base 1.

What the authors observed across the whole study: A strong correlation was found between observed TCR beta diversity and the percentage of naive T cells measured by flow cytometry. The CMV infection status of donors was not known, potentially confounding age-related changes in expanded clonotypes. Estimates of total diversity based on one million sequenced T cells were regarded as lower bounds and as underestimates. Since profiling was done on bulk unsorted PBMCs, naive and antigen-experienced compartments could not be conclusively compared. Compared with the aged group, the long-lived group had more naive CD4+ T cells, fewer expanded clones and increased TCR diversity, a pattern suggesting age selection. As age increased, observed TCR beta diversity per million T cells dropped in a roughly linear way, and a significant reduction was already evident by age 40.

The sequence joins TRBV20-1 to TRBJ2-2; 14 nucleotides in the junction match TRBD2. This clonotype was sampled from a woman aged 55-69 years in good health. Sequencing used blood. The CDR3 protein sequence reads: CSAAQAGTSGRQAGELFF. The DNA reads TGCAGTGCTGCACAAGCCGGGACTAGCGGGAGACAAGCCGGGGAGCTGTTTTTT.